These 15 T cell receptor beta chains came from one sample sequenced in a study of T-cell reconstitution after alpha-beta-depleted transplantation in children. The TCRbeta library incorporated unique molecular identifiers. TCRdb re-derived calls from the PCR reads in MiXCR, one entry per CDR3 protein. The sample lists 600,000 to 700,000 distinct CDR3 sequences; roughly 15% were seen once. Sequences were derived from PBMCs from the stem cell graft donor, sampled from the stem cell graft. The source is a human donor who donated a stem cell graft to a child with acute myeloid leukemia.

About this clonotype: A much larger clone sits a single nucleotide away, making a read error possible. The V and J genes are TRBV20-1 and TRBJ1-2, with unresolved D. With 1 base removed from V and 0 bases from J, the gap between germline ends came to 6 bases. The CDR3 has 13 amino acids. Germline V CDR1 and CDR2: DFQATT, SNEGSKA (reference sequence). CDR3 nucleotide sequence: TGCAGTGCTAGAGCATTACCTAACTATGGCTACACCTTC. Translated: CSARALPNYGYTF.

The chain uses TRBV7-6 and TRBJ2-5; the D gene is possibly TRBD1 (6 bases). Trimming stripped 5 bases from V and 5 bases from J, with 15 bases between. Germline V CDR1 and CDR2: SGHVS, FNYEAQ. This CDR3 comprises 14 residues. CDR3: CASSLRDIDETQYF. In nucleotides, the CDR3 is TGTGCCAGCAGCCTCCGGGACATTGACGAGACCCAGTACTTC.

The V gene is TRBV20-1, the J gene TRBJ2-5, with TRBD2 identical over 8 bases. Germline V lookup: CDR1 DFQATT, CDR2 SNEGSKA (reference sequence). The CDR3 length is 15 residues. The junction had 8 bases not matched to a gene; V was cut back by 0 bases and J by 5 bases. For the CDR3, the DNA is TGCAGTGCTAGAGAACCAGCGGGGGTTGCGGAGACCCAGTACTTC. Amino acid sequence: CSAREPAGVAETQYF.

This clonotype was seen repeatedly, ten times or more. The V call is TRBV29-1, the J call TRBJ1-2, with a possible D match to TRBD1 (5 bases). CDR1 and CDR2 (germline): SQVTM, ANQGSEA. The V end was cut by 6 bases, the J end by 3 bases, with 17 bases between. The CDR3 runs 14 residues. CDR3: CSVQIGGTYYGYTF. CDR3 bases: TGCAGCGTCCAGATCGGGGGGACGTACTATGGCTACACCTTC.

Ten or more counts support this clonotype. This chain uses TRBV29-1 with TRBJ1-5, with D perhaps TRBD1 (6 bases). The CDR3 has 13 residues. The V gene lost 3 bases and the J gene lost 5 bases, with 11 bases spanning the gap. Germline CDR1 reads SQVTM; CDR2 reads ANQGSEA. CDR3 sequence (DNA): TGCAGCGTTGAGACAGGAGGGGATCAGCCCCAGCATTTT. It encodes CSVETGGDQPQHF.

The chain uses TRBV6-5 and TRBJ2-1; a weak D match, TRBD2 (7 bases). The CDR3 is 13 residues long. Per germline, CDR1 MNHEY and CDR2 SVGAGI. V lost 0 bases, J lost 8 bases, and 8 bases lay in between. CDR3 protein: CASSYSGGHEQFF. CDR3 bases: TGTGCCAGCAGTTACTCCGGGGGGCATGAGCAGTTCTTC.

This clonotype was seen more than once but under ten times. V and J are TRBV10-2 and TRBJ2-7; 9 positions match TRBD2. The J segment lost 1 base and the V segment lost 3 bases, leaving 4 bases of the junction unmatched. CDR3 length: 15 residues. Germline V CDR1 and CDR2: WSHSY, SAAADI. This chain's CDR3 is CASSDPAGGSYEQYV. CDR3 coding DNA: TGCGCCAGCAGTGATCCAGCGGGGGGTTCCTACGAGCAGTACGTC.

This clonotype was counted only a few times. The chain is built from TRBV11-2 and TRBJ2-2; D unclear. CDR3 length: 14 residues. The V end lost 2 bases, the J end lost 8 bases, and 12 bases lay between the germline ends. Germline V lookup: CDR1 SGHAT, CDR2 FQNNGV. CDR3 sequence (DNA): TGTGCCAGCAGCTTATCCTTGGGCCGGGGGGAGCTGTTTTTT. Translating it yields CASSLSLGRGELFF.

This clonotype occurred a few times. The J gene is TRBJ1-1, the V gene TRBV7-9; D remains unclear. The germline V and J ends were trimmed by 4 bases and 4 bases, with 10 bases remaining between them. The germline V gene encodes CDR1 SEHNR and CDR2 FQNEAQ (reference sequence). The CDR3 is made up of 13 amino acids. For the CDR3, the DNA is TGTGCCAGCAGCTCATCGATCAGCACTGAAGCTTTCTTT. Translated, it gives CASSSSISTEAFF.

In its sample, this clonotype was seen a few times. CDR3 region: CSARGDENIQYF. The DNA for the CDR3 is TGCAGTGCTAGAGGAGATGAAAACATTCAGTACTTC. V and J are TRBV20-1 and TRBJ2-4; D gene unclear. Trimming removed 1 base at V and 5 bases at J, with 6 bases between. CDR3 length equals 12 residues. Germline CDR1 and CDR2: DFQATT and SNEGSKA (reference sequence).

This clonotype was detected many times. V is TRBV5-1 and J is TRBJ1-1, with D uncertain. The CDR3 runs 12 residues. Trimming removed 0 bases from V and 2 bases from J, with 2 bases in between. CDR1 is SGHRS and CDR2 is YFSETQ in the germline V gene. In DNA form, the CDR3 reads TGCGCCAGCAGCTTGGCCAACACTGAAGCTTTCTTT. Amino acid sequence: CASSLANTEAFF.

The CDR3 nucleotides read TGCGCCAGCAGCCAAGATCCAGCCACTATTAGCGCAGATACGCAGTATTTT. Protein: CASSQDPATISADTQYF. The J gene is TRBJ2-3, the V gene TRBV4-1, with a tentative D call TRBD2 (5 bases). The CDR3 sequence is 17 residues long. Germline loops: CDR1 MGHRA, CDR2 YSYEKL. V was pared by 0 bases and J by 4 bases, with 17 bases between.

The chain is built from TRBV20-1 and TRBJ2-2; 9 positions agree with TRBD2. Looked up from germline, CDR1 is DFQATT and CDR2 is SNEGSKA (reference sequence). There are 17 residues in the CDR3. V was pared by 6 bases and J by 2 bases, with 13 bases of the junction left unmatched. The CDR3 DNA reads TGCAGTGCCCCCTGGGGAGCGGGGGGCGCAAACACCGGGGAGCTGTTTTTT. Its translation is CSAPWGAGGANTGELFF.

This clonotype has a single count. The rearrangement uses TRBV7-2 and TRBJ1-5; perhaps TRBD1 as D (6 bases). Germline-derived CDR1 and CDR2 are SGHTA and FQGNSA. This CDR3 is built from 15 residues. Trimming stripped 1 base from V and 6 bases from J, with 13 bases between. The CDR3, as DNA: TGTGCCAGCAGCTTAGGGGGGGGGCCGGGTCAGCCCCAGCATTTT. Amino acid sequence: CASSLGGGPGQPQHF.

The chain has TRBV7-9 and TRBJ1-2; unclear D gene. Trimming cost V 1 base and J 2 bases, with 11 bases left between them. The CDR3 is 15 residues long. Germline V gene sequence: CDR1 SEHNR, CDR2 FQNEAQ (reference sequence). The CDR3 reads CASSLVATPNYGYTF. The CDR3 DNA is TGTGCCAGCAGCTTAGTCGCGACACCCAACTATGGCTACACCTTC. Variable domain in full (rest from reference TRBV7-9 and TRBJ1-2): DTGVSQNPRHKITKRGQNVTFRCDPISEHNRLYWYRQTLGQGPEFLTYFQNEAQLEKSRLLSDRFSAERPKGSFSTLEIQRTEQGDSAMYLCASSLVATPNYGYTFGSGTRLTVV.